This note documents a single T cell receptor beta chain sequence. Primers for the PCR totalled 60 Vbeta and 13 Jbeta. Measured with immunoSEQ multiplex PCR; TCRdb has only the in-frame clones, and not every one. The data contain some 110,000 clones, approximately 86% of them singletons. This sample stems from a study of cytomegalovirus exposure and HLA in healthy donors. The CDR3 contains 13 residues. Germline values: CDR1 SQVTM, CDR2 ANQGSEA. The V segment lost 7 bases and the J segment 6 bases; nucleotides outside the gene matches: 11. Sequenced: PBMCs. The chain employs TRBV29-1 and TRBJ1-1; 7 bases fit TRBD1. The origin of this receptor is a young man in good health and CMV-seronegative. The CDR3 sequence is CSAKDRTQAEAFF. For the CDR3, the DNA is TGCAGCGCCAAGGACAGGACGCAAGCTGAAGCTTTCTTT. The full variable domain, rest sourced from reference TRBV29-1 and TRBJ1-1, is SAVISQKPSRDICQRGTSLTIQCQVDSQVTMMFWYRQQPGQSLTLIATANQGSEATYESGFVIDKFPISRPNLTFSTLTVSNMSPEDSSIYLCSAKDRTQAEAFFGQGTRLTVV.